These 10 T cell receptor beta chains were sequenced from one sample in a study of shared clonotypes between healthy human individuals. Repertoires were generated with immunoSEQ multiplex PCR, while TCRdb's copy carries only in-frame clones and drops some. The sample has 2.3 million or so clones, just over 90% seen once. The sample was naive CD4+ T cells from PBMCs. Subset indicated: CD45RA+ positively selected. These receptors originate from a man aged 18 to 30 in good health. Some clones in this sample may be carry-over from other donors' samples.

The chain carries TRBV30 and TRBJ1-6; D gene ambiguous. The CDR3 runs 15 residues. V lost 1 base to trimming and J lost 0 bases, with 7 bases between them. Germline CDR1 is GTSNPN and CDR2 is SVGIG (reference sequence). The CDR3 DNA follows: TGTGCCTGGAGTGGCCCGGGCTCCTATAATTCACCCCTCCACTTT. This codes for CAWSGPGSYNSPLHF.

The J gene is TRBJ2-7, the V gene TRBV5-8; TRBD2 aligns across 8 bases. CDR1 and CDR2 (germline): SGHTS, YDEGEE. The CDR3 has 15 amino acids. Trimming at V came to 0 bases and at J to 4 bases, leaving 6 bases not matched to a gene. CDR3 region: CASSLGAGGLYEQYF. CDR3 bases: TGTGCCAGCAGCTTGGGGGCGGGAGGCCTATACGAGCAGTACTTC.

The J gene is TRBJ2-3, the V gene TRBV11-2, with 9 bases matching TRBD1. The germline gives CDR1 SGHAT, CDR2 FQNNGV. This CDR3 has 16 amino acids. The V gene end was trimmed by 5 bases and the J gene end by 1 base; junction bases not matched to a gene: 7. CDR3 in DNA: TGTGCCAGCAGCCGGACCCGGGACAGGGGCACAGATACGCAGTATTTT. Its protein product is CASSRTRDRGTDTQYF.

The rearrangement links TRBV11-2 to TRBJ2-7, with D possibly being TRBD2 (6 bases). This CDR3 comprises 16 residues. The germline V gene encodes CDR1 SGHAT and CDR2 FQNNGV. V lost 0 bases and J 0 bases, leaving 12 bases between the germline ends. CDR3 in DNA: TGTGCCAGCAGCTTAGATTGGCGGGGAGTCTCCTACGAGCAGTACTTC. Its protein product is CASSLDWRGVSYEQYF. The full variable domain, rest sourced from reference TRBV11-2 and TRBJ2-7, is EAGVAQSPRYKIIEKRQSVAFWCNPISGHATLYWYQQILGQGPKLLIQFQNNGVVDDSQLPKDRFSAERLKGVDSTLKIQPAKLEDSAVYLCASSLDWRGVSYEQYFGPGTRLTVT.

This chain connects TRBV6-5 to TRBJ1-2, with D maybe TRBD1 (5 bases). This CDR3 region has 14 residues. V was clipped by 2 bases and J by 2 bases, with 9 bases between them. Germline CDR1 is MNHEY and CDR2 is SVGAGI. The CDR3 is CASSYTRDNYGYTF. The CDR3 DNA reads as TGTGCCAGCAGTTACACCCGGGACAACTATGGCTACACCTTC.

This chain links TRBV7-2 with TRBJ1-4; no reliable D call. Trimming stripped 3 bases from V and 4 bases from J, with 6 bases between. Per the germline V gene, CDR1 is SGHTA and CDR2 is FQGNSA. CDR3 size: 13 residues. This chain's CDR3 is CASSFVGNEKLFF. In nucleotides, the CDR3 is TGTGCCAGCAGCTTTGTGGGTAATGAAAAACTGTTTTTT.

This rearrangement joins TRBV7-6 to TRBJ1-2; 7 positions agree with TRBD1. The length of the CDR3 is 16 residues. Germline CDR1 and CDR2: SGHVS and FNYEAQ. The V and J ends lost 0 bases and 7 bases, in that order; junction bases with no gene match: 11. The CDR3 region has the DNA TGTGCCAGCAGCTTAGCGCGGGGTGGGACAGACTCTGGCTACACCTTC. Its translation is CASSLARGGTDSGYTF.

The chain combines TRBV6-5 with TRBJ2-6; D is uncertain. Germline lookup yields CDR1 MNHEY and CDR2 SVGAGI. The CDR3 has 15 amino acids. Deletions cut 6 bases from V and 2 bases from J, with 11 bases between. CDR3 residues: CASRTKVAGANVLTF. CDR3 bases: TGTGCCAGCAGGACAAAGGTAGCTGGGGCCAACGTCCTGACTTTC.

The V and J genes are TRBV21-1 and TRBJ1-3. TRBV21-1 is a documented pseudogene. This CDR3 spans 13 amino acids. The DNA of the CDR3 is TGTGCCAGTAATGACCCGGCTGGAAACACCATATATTTT. Amino acid sequence: CASNDPAGNTIYF.

This rearrangement joins TRBV4-3 to TRBJ1-2; D gene ambiguous. CDR1 and CDR2 from the germline V gene are LGHNA and YSLEER. The CDR3 loop spans 15 amino acids. Trimming took off 2 bases at V and 2 bases at J, with 12 bases between the two ends. The CDR3 DNA sequence: TGCGCCAGCAGCCAATCTCCGAACGGGAACTATGGCTACACCTTC. It encodes CASSQSPNGNYGYTF.